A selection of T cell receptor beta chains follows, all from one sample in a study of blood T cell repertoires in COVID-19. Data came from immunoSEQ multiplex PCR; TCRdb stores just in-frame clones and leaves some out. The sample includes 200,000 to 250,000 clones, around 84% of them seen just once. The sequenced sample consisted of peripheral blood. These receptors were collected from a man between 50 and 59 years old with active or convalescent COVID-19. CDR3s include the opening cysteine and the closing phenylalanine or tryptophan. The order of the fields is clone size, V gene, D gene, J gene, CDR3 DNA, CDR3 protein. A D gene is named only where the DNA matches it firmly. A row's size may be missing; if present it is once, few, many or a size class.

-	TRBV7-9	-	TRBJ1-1	TGTGCCAGCGGAACTTCTAGGGGGAACACTGAAGCTTTCTTT	CASGTSRGNTEAFF
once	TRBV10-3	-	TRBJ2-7	TGTGCCTCCAGAAAGGCCGAGACTGACTCCTACGAGCAGTACTTC	CASRKAETDSYEQYF
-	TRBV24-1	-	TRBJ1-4	TGTGCCACCAGCCCAGGGTCGGGAGCTAATGAAAAACTGTTTTTT	CATSPGSGANEKLFF
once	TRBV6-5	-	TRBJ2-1	TGTGCCAGCGGGAGGCGAGAGCAGTTCTTC	CASGRREQFF
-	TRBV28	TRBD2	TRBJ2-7	TGTGCCAGCAGACCCGCTAGCGGGAGCGTTGCCGAGCAGTACTTC	CASRPASGSVAEQYF
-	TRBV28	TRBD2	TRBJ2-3	TGTGCCAGCAGTCCGATTTGGGGGGGGAACCCCACAGATACGCAGTATTTT	CASSPIWGGNPTDTQYF
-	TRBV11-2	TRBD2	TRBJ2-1	TGTGCCAGCAGCTTAGGGGGGAGGACTAGCGGGAGTGGTGAGCAGTTCTTC	CASSLGGRTSGSGEQFF
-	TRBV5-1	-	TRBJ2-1	TGCGCCAGCAGCGGCCCTAGTAAACTAGAGAACAATGAGCAGTTCTTC	CASSGPSKLENNEQFF
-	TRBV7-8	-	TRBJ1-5	TGTGCCAGCAGTCCAGCCGGGGGAGATGGGCCCCAGCATTTT	CASSPAGGDGPQHF
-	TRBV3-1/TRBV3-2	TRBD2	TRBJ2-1	TGTGCCAGCAACGAGCGGGGGGGCAGGAATGAGCAGTTCTTC	CASNERGGRNEQFF
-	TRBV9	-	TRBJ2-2	TGTGCCAGCAGCGCGGCCGGGACAAGGACCGGGGAGCTGTTTTTT	CASSAAGTRTGELFF
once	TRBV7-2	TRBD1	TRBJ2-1	TGTGCCAGCAGCTTTGGGACAGGGGGATCGAATGAGCAGTTCTTC	CASSFGTGGSNEQFF
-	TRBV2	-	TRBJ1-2	TGTGCCAGCAGTGTGGGGCAGGGCTATGGCTACACCTTC	CASSVGQGYGYTF
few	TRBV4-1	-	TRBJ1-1	TGCGCCAGCAGAAAGACAGTAATAAACACTGAAGCTTTCTTT	CASRKTVINTEAFF
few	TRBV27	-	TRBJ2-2	TGTGCCAGCAGTTCCCTGAGGGAAGAGAAGCTGTTTTTT	CASSSLREEKLFF
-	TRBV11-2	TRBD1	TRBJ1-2	TGTGCCAGCAGCGCGACAGGGAGCCATACCCTCTCTGGCTACACCTTC	CASSATGSHTLSGYTF
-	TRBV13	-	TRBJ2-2	TGTGCCAGCAGCTCCATAACTAGCACCGGGGAGCTGTTTTTT	CASSSITSTGELFF
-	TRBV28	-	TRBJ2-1	TGTGCCAGCAGTTCCCCTGGTAGCGCGATAGTCCTGCAGTTCTTC	CASSSPGSAIVLQFF
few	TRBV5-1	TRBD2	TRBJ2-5	TGCGCCAGCTGTTTAGCGGGGATAAAGGAGACCCAGTACTTC	CASCLAGIKETQYF
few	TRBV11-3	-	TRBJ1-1	TGTGCCAGCAGCTTTCCAAGTGGACAGAACACTGAAGCTTTCTTT	CASSFPSGQNTEAFF
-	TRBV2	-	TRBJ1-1	TGTGCCAGCAGTGTCGAGGGGAACACTGAAGCTTTCTTT	CASSVEGNTEAFF
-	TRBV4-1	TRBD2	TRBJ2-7	TGCGCCAGCAGCCAAACTTCTAGCGGGACCCCCTACGAGCAGTACTTC	CASSQTSSGTPYEQYF
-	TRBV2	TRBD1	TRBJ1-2	TGTGCCAGCAGGGACCCGGGACAGCTCTATGGCTACACCTTC	CASRDPGQLYGYTF
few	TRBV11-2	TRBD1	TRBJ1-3	TGTGCCAGCAGCTTAAGGCGACAGGGTTCGGGAAACACCATATATTTT	CASSLRRQGSGNTIYF
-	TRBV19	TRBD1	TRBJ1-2	TGTGCCACCTCCCCCCAGGGGGCGATAGTCTATGGCTACACCTTC	CATSPQGAIVYGYTF
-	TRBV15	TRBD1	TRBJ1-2	TGTGCCACCAGCAGAGACCGACAGGGTGGCTACACCTTC	CATSRDRQGGYTF